Below are 9 T cell receptor beta chains sequenced from a single sample in a study of T cells after yellow fever vaccination. Each CDR3 protein is one row after TCRdb ran MiXCR on the 5' RACE reads. In the table there are more than 65,000 distinct CDR3 sequences, roughly 6% of which are singletons. Sequenced here: CD4+ T cells sorted from PBMCs, sampled less than 16 days after the first yellow fever vaccination. All receptors come from a man between 18 and 29 years old who received the YFV17D yellow fever vaccine.

As regards this clonotype: A much larger clonotype is one base distant, so this may be a read error. The chain combines TRBV12-3 or TRBV12-4 with TRBJ1-6; 8 bases line up with TRBD1. The CDR3 loop spans 11 amino acids. The DNA for the CDR3 is TGTACCAGCAGGCAGGGGGCTCCCCTCCACTTT. This gives the protein CTSRQGAPLHF.

Ten or more counts support this clonotype. The chain has TRBV7-2 and TRBJ1-2; D is possibly TRBD1 (6 bases). The CDR3 contains 15 residues. The V and J ends lost 3 bases and 8 bases respectively, with 19 bases between them. The V gene's germline CDR1 is SGHTA and CDR2 FQGNSA. CDR3 nucleotides: TGTGCCAGCAGCTTCAGGACAGCTCGGGATAAGGGCTACACCTTC. It encodes CASSFRTARDKGYTF.

This clonotype was seen repeatedly, ten times or more. The chain is built from TRBV11-3 and TRBJ2-7, with 8 nucleotides matching TRBD1. The germline V gene has CDR1 SGHNT and CDR2 YENEEA. The J segment lost 6 bases and the V segment lost 6 bases, leaving 4 bases of the junction unmatched. The CDR3 length is 12 residues. CDR3 sequence (DNA): TGTGCCAGCAGATCCGGACAGGGCGAGCAGTACTTC. Protein: CASRSGQGEQYF.

A single count supports this clonotype. A much bigger clone sits one base away, suggesting this may be a read error. The CDR3 DNA is TGCGCCAGCAGCTTGGGCCCAGGGGGCTATGGCTACACCTTC. The encoded protein is CASSLGPGGYGYTF. This chain links TRBV5-1 with TRBJ1-2; 7 bases match TRBD1. This CDR3 spans 14 amino acids. The V and J ends lost 0 bases and 4 bases, in that order; junction bases with no gene match: 3. Per germline, CDR1 SGHRS and CDR2 YFSETQ.

This clonotype showed up many times. The chain carries TRBV7-9 and TRBJ2-5; D tentatively reads TRBD1 or TRBD2 (6 bases each). Germline V gene data show CDR1 as SEHNR and CDR2 as FQNEAQ (reference sequence). Trimming removed 5 bases from V and 5 bases from J, with 18 bases in between. This CDR3 is 15 amino acids long. CDR3 bases: TGTGCCAGCAGCGTAGGAGGGGGGCACGGCGAGACCCAGTACTTC. Translating gives CASSVGGGHGETQYF.

This clonotype was recorded at least ten times. The gene calls are TRBV5-1 and TRBJ2-2, with D perhaps matching TRBD1 (6 bases). CDR3 length: 13 amino acids. Trimming cost V 5 bases and J 5 bases, with 10 bases left between them. Germline loops: CDR1 SGHRS, CDR2 YFSETQ. Written as DNA, the CDR3 is TGCGCCAGCAGACAACAGGGAACCGGGGAGCTGTTTTTT. Translating gives CASRQQGTGELFF.

This clonotype was observed at least ten times. The CDR3 region is CASRPQGPAITEAFF. The DNA of the CDR3 is TGTGCCAGCAGACCCCAGGGTCCCGCGATCACTGAAGCTTTCTTT. This sequence joins TRBV6-2 or TRBV6-3 and TRBJ1-1, with D perhaps matching TRBD1 (5 bases). Trimming removed 6 bases at V and 4 bases at J, with 18 bases between. The CDR3 totals 15 residues. CDR1 and CDR2 (germline): MNHEY, SVGEGT.

This clonotype was observed a handful of times. The chain has TRBV6-2 or TRBV6-3 and TRBJ2-1; 10 bases are a match to TRBD1. Trimming took 2 bases from V and 9 from J; bases not matched to a gene: 4. CDR1 and CDR2 (germline): MNHEY, SVGEGT. The CDR3 totals 14 residues. CDR3 in DNA: TGTGCCAGCAGTTACCGACAGGGGGCAGTTGAGCAGTTCTTC. Translating gives CASSYRQGAVEQFF.

This chain uses TRBV12-3 or TRBV12-4 with TRBJ2-1; 10 nucleotides align to TRBD1. The CDR3 spans 14 residues. The junction had 3 bases not matched to a gene; V was cut back by 5 bases and J by 5 bases. CDR3 sequence reads: CASSRQGADNEQFF. The CDR3, as DNA: TGTGCCAGCAGTAGACAGGGGGCGGACAATGAGCAGTTCTTC.